These 14 T cell receptor beta chains came from one sample sequenced in a study of cytomegalovirus exposure and HLA in healthy donors. A multiplex PCR was run with 60 Vbeta primers and 13 Jbeta primers. The method was immunoSEQ multiplex PCR; TCRdb's version includes in-frame clones alone and lacks a portion of them. Seen here are about 150,000 clones, less than 65% observed once, and the top ten hold 2.5% to 3.5%. Sequenced material: PBMCs. These receptors were taken from a woman aged 25 to 39 in good health and CMV-seropositive.

This clone was found a few times. The V and J genes are TRBV7-2 and TRBJ1-2, with D unresolved. Germline-derived CDR1 and CDR2 are SGHTA and FQGNSA. Trimming pared 5 bases from V and 4 bases from J, leaving 20 bases between. This CDR3 has 16 amino acids. The DNA for the CDR3 is TGTGCCAGCAGCACGACCGCTTGGGCTCTGACCTATGGCTACACCTTC. Protein product: CASSTTAWALTYGYTF.

The chain joins TRBV11-2 to TRBJ2-1, with a weak D call TRBD2 (6 bases). Germline V CDR1 and CDR2: SGHAT, FQNNGV. Trimming took off 5 bases at V and 0 bases at J, with 14 bases between the two ends. CDR3 length: 16 amino acids. As DNA, the CDR3 is TGTGCCAGCAGCCGTACCGGGGGAAGCTCCTACAATGAGCAGTTCTTC. As protein: CASSRTGGSSYNEQFF.

This clone has only a few counts. The gene calls are TRBV25-1 and TRBJ1-1, with TRBD1 identical over 11 bases. The V gene end was trimmed by 3 bases and the J gene end by 3 bases; junction bases not matched to a gene: 3. CDR3 size: 15 residues. CDR1 and CDR2 (germline): MGHDK, SYGVNS. CDR3 bases: TGTGCCAGCAGTGATCCGGGACAGGGGGACACTGAAGCTTTCTTT. Protein: CASSDPGQGDTEAFF.

The CDR3 loop reads CASSMSGGPYEQYF. In DNA, the CDR3 is TGTGCCAGTAGTATGTCTGGCGGGCCCTACGAGCAGTACTTC. V gene TRBV19 combines with J gene TRBJ2-7, with D maybe TRBD2 (5 bases). This CDR3 has 14 residues. Per germline, CDR1 LNHDA and CDR2 SQIVND (reference sequence). V shed 3 bases and J shed 2 bases, with 11 bases lying between them.

The V gene is TRBV27, the J gene TRBJ1-1, with unresolved D. Trimming took 4 bases from V and 1 from J, leaving 10 bases between them. CDR1 and CDR2 (germline): MNHEY, SMNVEV (reference sequence). The CDR3 has 14 amino acids. The CDR3 sequence is CASSSTGWNTEAFF. CDR3 nucleotide sequence: TGTGCCAGCAGTTCTACGGGGTGGAACACTGAAGCTTTCTTT.

The gene calls are TRBV4-1 and TRBJ2-3; TRBD2 matches 7 bases. The V and J ends lost 5 bases and 2 bases, in that order; junction bases with no gene match: 10. The CDR3 has 16 residues. In germline, CDR1 is MGHRA, CDR2 YSYEKL. CDR3 bases: TGCGCCAGCAGCACCTCGACTAGCTTCCTCACAGATACGCAGTATTTT. It is translated as CASSTSTSFLTDTQYF.

This sequence joins TRBV11-2 and TRBJ2-3; D call uncertain. The length of the CDR3 is 11 residues. CDR1 and CDR2 (germline): SGHAT, FQNNGV. V was cut by 10 bases and J by 2 bases, with 7 bases left in between. The CDR3 DNA reads TGTGCCACCCTCTTCACAGATACGCAGTATTTT. Translated: CATLFTDTQYF.

CDR3 sequence reads: CASTFHLYGYTF. As DNA, the CDR3 is TGTGCCAGCACGTTCCACTTATATGGCTACACCTTC. J is TRBJ1-2 and V is TRBV2, with D unresolved. V gave up 7 bases and J gave up 5 bases, with 11 bases separating them. The length of the CDR3 is 12 residues. CDR1 and CDR2 from the germline V gene are SNHLY and FYNNEI.

The V and J genes are TRBV15 and TRBJ2-2; 8 nucleotides line up with TRBD1. Germline V CDR1 and CDR2: LNHNV, YYDKDF (reference sequence). The CDR3 loop spans 17 amino acids. V dropped 0 bases and J dropped 6; count of bases not matched to a gene: 9. The CDR3 nucleotides read TGTGCCACCAGCAGAGATCCAGAGGACAGGGCGGCCGGGGAGCTGTTTTTT. Translation gives CATSRDPEDRAAGELFF.

This clone was counted only a few times. The chain is built from TRBV6-1 and TRBJ2-2; D is uncertain. The length of the CDR3 is 13 residues. Germline values: CDR1 MNHNS, CDR2 SASEGT. The germline V and J ends were trimmed by 7 bases and 6 bases, with 12 bases remaining between them. CDR3 nucleotides: TGTGCCAGCACTTTAAATTTTGCCGGGGAGCTGTTTTTT. This encodes CASTLNFAGELFF.

This clone appeared a few times. This sequence joins TRBV5-4 and TRBJ2-3; the D gene is possibly TRBD1 (5 bases). Looked up from germline, CDR1 is SGHNT and CDR2 is YYREEE (reference sequence). There are 15 residues in the CDR3. V was clipped by 4 bases and J by 4 bases, with 16 bases between them. CDR3 region: CASSTATAGADTQYF. The CDR3 DNA is TGTGCCAGCAGCACCGCGACAGCCGGAGCAGATACGCAGTATTTT.

V is TRBV6-4 and J is TRBJ1-5, with TRBD1 as a possible D gene (5 bases). Germline lookup yields CDR1 MRHNA and CDR2 SNTAGT. The ends were cut back, 4 bases at V and 4 bases at J, with 8 bases in the middle. This CDR3 is 13 amino acids long. CDR3 region: CASSVDRNQPQHF. The CDR3, as DNA: TGTGCCAGCAGTGTTGACAGAAATCAGCCCCAGCATTTT.

In this sample, this clone turned up a few times. This chain links TRBV7-9 with TRBJ1-5, with D perhaps matching TRBD1 (5 bases). The germline V gene has CDR1 SEHNR and CDR2 FQNEAQ (reference sequence). The CDR3 extends over 14 amino acids. The V gene lost 0 bases and the J gene lost 5 bases, with 8 bases spanning the gap. The CDR3 DNA reads TGTGCCAGCAGCTTAGCGGGAGGGGATCAGCCCCAGCATTTT. Its translation is CASSLAGGDQPQHF.

Only a few counts were recorded for this clone. V and J are TRBV29-1 and TRBJ1-1; D is perhaps TRBD1 (6 bases). This CDR3 is 13 amino acids long. Germline V gene lookup returns CDR1 SQVTM and CDR2 ANQGSEA. V was pared by 4 bases and J by 1 base, with 10 bases between. CDR3 sequence: CSVARTENTEAFF. The CDR3 DNA sequence: TGCAGCGTTGCCCGGACAGAGAACACTGAAGCTTTCTTT.